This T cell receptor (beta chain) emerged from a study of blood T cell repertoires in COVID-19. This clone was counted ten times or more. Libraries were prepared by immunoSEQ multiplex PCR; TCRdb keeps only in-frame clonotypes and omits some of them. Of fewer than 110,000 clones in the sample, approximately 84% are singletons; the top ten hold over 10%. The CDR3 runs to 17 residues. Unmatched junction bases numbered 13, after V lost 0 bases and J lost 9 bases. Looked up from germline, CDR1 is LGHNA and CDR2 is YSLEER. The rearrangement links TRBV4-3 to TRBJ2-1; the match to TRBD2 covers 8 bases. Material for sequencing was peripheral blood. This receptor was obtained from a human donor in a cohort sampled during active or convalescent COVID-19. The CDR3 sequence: CASSQDTVGGGRIEQFF. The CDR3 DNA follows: TGCGCCAGCAGCCAAGACACTGTGGGCGGGGGGCGCATTGAGCAGTTCTTC.